These 6 T cell receptor beta chains share one sample of origin, sequenced in a study of cytomegalovirus exposure and HLA in healthy donors. The PCR ran on 60 Vbeta and 13 Jbeta primers. Clones were read by immunoSEQ multiplex PCR, and TCRdb kept only the in-frame ones, dropping some. The sample has about 92,000 clones; over 70% are singletons. The specimen was PBMCs. These receptors all come from a girl aged 2-10 years in good health and CMV-seropositive.

V usage is TRBV18 and J usage is TRBJ2-7; 7 bases fit TRBD1. Germline V gene data show CDR1 as KGHSH and CDR2 as LQKENI. J lost 2 bases, V lost 3 bases, and 7 bases had no gene match. The CDR3 totals 15 residues. In nucleotides, the CDR3 is TGTGCCAGCTCACCGAGACAGGGCGATCCCTACGAGCAGTACTTC. Its protein is CASSPRQGDPYEQYF.

The V call is TRBV7-6, the J call TRBJ2-3; D remains ambiguous. Trimming shortened V by 0 bases and J by 0 bases, and 7 bases separated the two germline ends. Germline V gene lookup returns CDR1 SGHVS and CDR2 FNYEAQ. The CDR3 has 15 amino acids. The CDR3 DNA follows: TGTGCCAGCAGCTTAGCTGAGGCTAGCACAGATACGCAGTATTTT. It is translated as CASSLAEASTDTQYF. Filled out from reference TRBV7-6 and TRBJ2-3, the complete variable domain reads GAGVSQSPRYKVTKRGQDVALRCDPISGHVSLYWYRQALGQGPEFLTYFNYEAQQDKSGLPNDRFSAERPEGSISTLTIQRTEQRDSAMYRCASSLAEASTDTQYFGPGTRLTVL.

The chain couples TRBV30 to TRBJ1-5; 7 bases fit TRBD1. The CDR3 is made up of 14 amino acids. Germline V gives CDR1 GTSNPN, CDR2 SVGIG (reference sequence). The V segment lost 3 bases and the J segment 2 bases; nucleotides outside the gene matches: 4. The CDR3 sequence is CAWRKGTGNQPQHF. CDR3 bases: TGTGCCTGGAGGAAAGGGACAGGCAATCAGCCCCAGCATTTT.

The chain carries TRBV27 and TRBJ1-2; possibly TRBD1 for D (6 bases). The CDR3 spans 15 residues. V gave up 3 bases and J gave up 7 bases, with 18 bases separating them. In germline, CDR1 is MNHEY, CDR2 SMNVEV (reference sequence). CDR3 residues: CASSFSGVGIGGYTF. In nucleotides, the CDR3 is TGTGCCAGCAGTTTCTCAGGGGTGGGAATCGGTGGCTACACCTTC.

This chain uses TRBV19 with TRBJ1-2; 7 bases align to TRBD1. Germline CDR1 is LNHDA and CDR2 is SQIVND (reference sequence). The CDR3 extends over 14 amino acids. Unmatched junction bases numbered 8, after V lost 6 bases and J lost 4 bases. The CDR3 DNA sequence: TGTGCCAGTAGACCGACAGGGCCCCTCTATGGCTACACCTTC. This sequence encodes CASRPTGPLYGYTF.

The chain recombines TRBV29-1 with TRBJ1-1; TRBD1 is a possible D gene (6 bases). Per the germline V gene, CDR1 is SQVTM and CDR2 is ANQGSEA. Trimming took off 7 bases at V and 7 bases at J, with 13 bases between the two ends. The CDR3 length is 11 residues. CDR3: CSAGQTYEAFF. CDR3 in DNA: TGCAGCGCCGGACAGACCTATGAAGCTTTCTTT.